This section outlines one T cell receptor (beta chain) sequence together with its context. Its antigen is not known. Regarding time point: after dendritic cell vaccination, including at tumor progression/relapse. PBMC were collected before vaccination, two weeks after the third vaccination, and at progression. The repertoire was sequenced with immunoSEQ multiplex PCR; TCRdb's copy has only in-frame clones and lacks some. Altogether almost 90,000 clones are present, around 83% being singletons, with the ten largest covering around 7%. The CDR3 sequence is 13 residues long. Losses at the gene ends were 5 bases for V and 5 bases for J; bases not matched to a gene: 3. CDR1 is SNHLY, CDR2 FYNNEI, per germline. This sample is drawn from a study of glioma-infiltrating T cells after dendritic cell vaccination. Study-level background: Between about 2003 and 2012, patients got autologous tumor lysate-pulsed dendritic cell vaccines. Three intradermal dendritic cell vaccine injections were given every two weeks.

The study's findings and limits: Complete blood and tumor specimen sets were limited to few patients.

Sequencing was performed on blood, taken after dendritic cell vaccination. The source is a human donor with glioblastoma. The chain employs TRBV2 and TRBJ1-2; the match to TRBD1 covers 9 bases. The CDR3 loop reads CASSRDRDYGYTF. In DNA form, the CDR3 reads TGTGCCAGCAGTAGGGACAGGGATTATGGCTACACCTTC.